A selection of T cell receptor beta chains follows, all from one sample in a study of blood T cells in healthy people across ages. TCRdb itself ran the 5' RACE reads through MiXCR, one entry per CDR3 protein. The sample consists of roughly 550,000 distinct CDR3 sequences, about 24% of them appearing once. The data were also submitted as part of a second study, on T cells of mothers and their children.

The specimen sequenced was blood. These receptors were obtained from a boy younger than 18 in good health. Both conserved end residues are part of each CDR3. A D gene is named only where the DNA matches it firmly. Size is stated for part of the rows, as once, few or many counts, or as a class when the clone is expanded.

v_call	clone_size	j_call	cdr3_length	d_call	cdr3_aa	cdr3_nt
TRBV20-1	few	TRBJ1-2	13	TRBD1	CSAYRGLDYGYTF	TGCAGTGCTTACAGGGGATTAGACTATGGCTACACCTTC
TRBV29-1	NA	TRBJ1-2	13	NA	CSVGGGSNYGYTF	TGCAGCGTTGGCGGGGGTTCTAACTATGGCTACACCTTC
TRBV7-9	NA	TRBJ2-2	14	NA	CASSQHRWPGELFF	TGTGCCAGCAGCCAACATCGCTGGCCCGGGGAGCTGTTTTTT
TRBV7-9	NA	TRBJ2-5	15	NA	CASSLALGDEETQYF	TGTGCCAGCAGCTTAGCGTTGGGGGATGAAGAGACCCAGTACTTC
TRBV28	NA	TRBJ1-5	16	TRBD1	CASSFIGGQGNQPQHF	TGTGCCAGCAGTTTTATAGGGGGACAGGGGAATCAGCCCCAGCATTTT
TRBV4-3	NA	TRBJ2-7	14	NA	CASKPRQNSYEQYF	TGCGCCAGCAAACCCCGACAGAACTCCTACGAGCAGTACTTC
TRBV5-1	few	TRBJ2-1	18	TRBD2	CASSLVASGGIGYNEQFF	TGCGCCAGCAGCTTGGTGGCTAGCGGGGGCATTGGCTACAATGAGCAGTTCTTC
TRBV4-3	few	TRBJ2-5	15	NA	CASSQESAGQETQYF	TGCGCCAGCAGCCAAGAATCCGCAGGGCAGGAGACCCAGTACTTC
TRBV2	few	TRBJ2-7	15	NA	CASSEQGLESYEQYF	TGTGCCAGCAGTGAACAAGGGTTGGAATCCTACGAGCAGTACTTC
TRBV7-2	NA	TRBJ2-1	13	TRBD1	CASSSAGGNEQFF	TGTGCCAGCAGCTCAGCAGGGGGAAATGAGCAGTTCTTC
TRBV6-5	NA	TRBJ2-7	18	TRBD2	CASSYSPSGGGRSYEQYF	TGTGCCAGCAGTTACTCCCCTAGCGGGGGGGGACGCAGTTACGAGCAGTACTTC
TRBV7-8	many	TRBJ2-7	15	NA	CASSLALTGRREQYF	TGTGCCAGCAGCTTAGCGCTAACAGGACGTCGCGAGCAGTACTTC
TRBV2	few	TRBJ1-2	13	NA	CASTGTVNRGYTF	TGTGCCAGCACGGGGACCGTGAATCGTGGCTACACCTTC
TRBV20-1	few	TRBJ2-6	16	NA	CSARYRTVTGANVLTF	TGCAGTGCTAGATATCGGACAGTCACTGGGGCCAACGTCCTGACTTTC
TRBV11-2	few	TRBJ1-6	15	NA	CASSLPGEYNSPLHF	TGTGCCAGCAGCCTCCCAGGGGAATATAATTCACCCCTCCACTTT